Presented here are 18 T cell receptor beta chains from one specimen sequenced in a study of radiation and T cells in renal cell carcinoma (dated by TCRdb to 2020 to 2022). Library prep was done by the immunoSEQ multiplex PCR assay. TCRdb re-hosts the immuneACCESS table, in-frame sequences only. Its copies lack some clones; in the studies checked, an unresolved V gene accounts for under half of them, and the cause for the rest is not known. Across this sample there are 130,000 or so clones, with approximately 87% seen only once. The top ten hold less than 25% of the sample. The time point label for this specimen denotes: baseline pretreatment blood. Sample treatment or condition, as interpreted from the label and publication: 15 Gy SBRT to primary tumor, nephrectomy 4 weeks later. The sequencing here drew on blood, taken from a patient whose treatment included radiotherapy and nephrectomy. The receptors derive from a woman in her forties or fifties with renal cell carcinoma.

The gene calls are TRBV7-2 and TRBJ1-6; D gene ambiguous. CDR3 length: 16 residues. V shed 1 base and J shed 9 bases, with 16 bases lying between them. Germline CDR1 is SGHTA and CDR2 is FQGNSA. The CDR3 coding sequence is TGTGCCAGCAGCTTAGTGGGTCGGGGTGGAGGTTCACCCCTCCACTTT. It translates to CASSLVGRGGGSPLHF. Based on the CDR3 plus reference TRBV7-2 and TRBJ1-6, the full variable domain is GAGVSQSPSNKVTEKGKDVELRCDPISGHTALYWYRQSLGQGLEFLIYFQGNSAPDKSGLPSDRFSAERTGGSVSTLTIQRTQQEDSAVYLCASSLVGRGGGSPLHFGNGTRLTVT.

This chain links TRBV6-5 with TRBJ2-7; 7 nucleotides align to TRBD2. V trimming: 2 bases; J trimming: 1 base; junction bases outside the gene matches: 2. CDR3 length: 14 amino acids. Germline values: CDR1 MNHEY, CDR2 SVGAGI. DNA of the CDR3: TGTGCCAGCAGTTACAGCGGGGCATCCTACGAGCAGTACTTC. This gives the protein CASSYSGASYEQYF.

This clone was picked up one time. This chain connects TRBV19 to TRBJ2-1, with TRBD2 matching 7 bases. The CDR3 totals 15 residues. Germline V lookup: CDR1 LNHDA, CDR2 SQIVND (reference sequence). V lost 2 bases and J lost 5; bases outside the gene matches: 6. CDR3 sequence: CASSISLAANNEQFF. CDR3 in DNA: TGTGCCAGTAGTATAAGCCTAGCGGCCAACAATGAGCAGTTCTTC.

The rearrangement uses TRBV6-6 and TRBJ1-2; D is unresolved. In germline, CDR1 is MNHNY, CDR2 SVGAGI (reference sequence). The CDR3 contains 13 residues. The ends were cut back, 3 bases at V and 0 bases at J, with 5 bases in the middle. In DNA, the CDR3 is TGTGCCAGCAGTTATACAGCTAACTATGGCTACACCTTC. Amino acid sequence: CASSYTANYGYTF.

This rearrangement joins TRBV7-2 to TRBJ1-3; weak D call: TRBD1 (5 bases). Germline values: CDR1 SGHTA, CDR2 FQGNSA. The CDR3 extends over 14 amino acids. Trimming shortened V by 5 bases and J by 3 bases, and 11 bases separated the two germline ends. The CDR3: CASSPERGGNTIYF. Written as DNA, the CDR3 is TGTGCCAGCAGCCCTGAGAGGGGTGGAAACACCATATATTTT.

The V and J genes are TRBV28 and TRBJ2-7; a possible D gene is TRBD2 (5 bases). This CDR3 has 15 amino acids. Looked up from germline, CDR1 is MDHEN and CDR2 is SYDVKM. Trimming cost V 8 bases and J 3 bases, with 20 bases left between them. CDR3 sequence (DNA): TGTGCCAGCGGGGAGCGACCCACCTCAAACTACGAGCAGTACTTC. It translates to CASGERPTSNYEQYF.

The DNA of the CDR3 is TGTGCCAGCAGCTTAGGACAGGGACTACCCAAGCAGTACTTC. This codes for CASSLGQGLPKQYF. This chain links TRBV7-9 with TRBJ2-7; the D gene could be TRBD1 or TRBD2 (7 bases each). With 1 base removed from V and 8 bases from J, the gap between germline ends came to 15 bases. From germline, CDR1 is SEHNR and CDR2 FQNEAQ (reference sequence). The CDR3 is 14 amino acids.

The genes are TRBV27 and TRBJ1-5, with 11 nucleotides matching TRBD1. Per germline, CDR1 MNHEY and CDR2 SMNVEV (reference sequence). V gave up 5 bases and J gave up 2 bases; unmatched junction bases: 8. The CDR3 runs to 17 residues. The CDR3 here is CASSNLPGQGGNQPQHF. DNA of the CDR3: TGTGCCAGCAGTAACCTACCGGGACAGGGGGGCAATCAGCCCCAGCATTTT.

This clone was detected only a few times. The chain links TRBV27 to TRBJ1-2; 10 bases map to TRBD1. The length of the CDR3 is 17 residues. The ends lost 6 bases at V and 2 bases at J; junction bases unmatched: 12. Germline V lookup: CDR1 MNHEY, CDR2 SMNVEV (reference sequence). As DNA, the CDR3 is TGTGCCAGCAGGCCGAGCCGGGACAGGGGAGAGAACTATGGCTACACCTTC. It codes for CASRPSRDRGENYGYTF.

This chain links TRBV2 with TRBJ1-6; 7 bases are shared with TRBD1. The CDR3 consists of 14 residues. The germline V gene encodes CDR1 SNHLY and CDR2 FYNNEI. V was clipped by 2 bases and J by 8 bases; unmatched bases: 3. CDR3 nucleotides: TGTGCCAGCAGTGAAAGCCAGGGGGATTCACCCCTCCACTTT. Translated, it gives CASSESQGDSPLHF. The full variable domain, with the rest looked up from reference TRBV2 and TRBJ1-6, is EPEVTQTPSHQVTQMGQEVILRCVPISNHLYFYWYRQILGQKVEFLVSFYNNEISEKSEIFDDQFSVERPDGSNFTLKIRSTKLEDSAMYFCASSESQGDSPLHFGNGTRLTVT.

The rearrangement links TRBV5-4 to TRBJ1-2; 7 nucleotides match TRBD1. The V segment lost 3 bases and the J segment 5 bases; nucleotides outside the gene matches: 13. This CDR3 has 16 amino acids. Looked up from germline, CDR1 is SGHNT and CDR2 is YYREEE (reference sequence). CDR3 loop: CASSSRQGPEWYGYTF. Written as DNA, the CDR3 is TGTGCCAGCAGCTCGCGACAGGGCCCTGAGTGGTATGGCTACACCTTC.

This clone was seen once. The chain couples TRBV5-6 to TRBJ1-5, with no clear D. The CDR3 loop spans 13 amino acids. Trimming shortened V by 3 bases and J by 4 bases, and 8 bases separated the two germline ends. Germline values: CDR1 SGHDT, CDR2 YYEEEE. CDR3 protein: CASSSWRNQPQHF. CDR3 sequence (DNA): TGTGCCAGCAGCTCCTGGCGTAATCAGCCCCAGCATTTT.

The V gene is TRBV7-2, the J gene TRBJ2-7, with 7 bases lining up with TRBD1. This CDR3 comprises 13 residues. CDR1 is SGHTA, CDR2 FQGNSA, per germline. The trim removed 5 bases at V and 3 bases at J, leaving 4 bases unmatched. The CDR3 is CASSRDRDYEQYF. The CDR3 DNA reads as TGTGCCAGCAGCCGCGACAGGGACTACGAGCAGTACTTC.

This clone was seen just once. This chain uses TRBV7-9 with TRBJ2-5; TRBD2 is a possible D gene (5 bases). The CDR3 runs 12 residues. Germline V gene sequence: CDR1 SEHNR, CDR2 FQNEAQ (reference sequence). The germline V and J ends were trimmed by 8 bases and 2 bases, with 9 bases remaining between them. CDR3 nucleotides: TGTGCCAGCGCGGACTCACAAGAGACCCAGTACTTC. Protein: CASADSQETQYF.

The chain uses TRBV4-2 and TRBJ2-1; no reliable D call. The CDR3 length is 14 residues. Germline lookup yields CDR1 LGHNA and CDR2 YNFKEQ. V was pared by 0 bases and J by 7 bases, with 10 bases between. CDR3 DNA sequence: TGTGCCAGCAGCCAAGATTTGGCTGAAAATGAGCAGTTCTTC. Amino acids: CASSQDLAENEQFF.

The rearrangement joins TRBV9 to TRBJ1-1; D uncertain. The CDR3 is 14 residues long. The V end was cut by 3 bases, the J end by 0 bases, with 9 bases between. Germline assignment: CDR1 SGDLS and CDR2 YYNGEE. The CDR3 region has the DNA TGTGCCAGCAGCGGAGGACCGGTGAACACTGAAGCTTTCTTT. Its protein product is CASSGGPVNTEAFF.

This clone was counted only a few times. The V call is TRBV4-2, the J call TRBJ1-4; no firm D call. Looked up from germline, CDR1 is LGHNA and CDR2 is YNFKEQ. This CDR3 spans 13 amino acids. V gave up 4 bases and J gave up 5 bases, with 8 bases separating them. The CDR3 loop is CASSPRSNEKLFF. The CDR3 region has the DNA TGTGCCAGCAGCCCTAGGTCCAATGAAAAACTGTTTTTT.

This clone was observed at least ten times. The chain combines TRBV9 with TRBJ2-2; 11 positions agree with TRBD2. After removal of 0 bases from V and 6 bases from J, the junction contained 1 base not matched to a gene. The germline CDR1 and CDR2 sequences are SGDLS and YYNGEE. The CDR3 is made up of 15 amino acids. The CDR3 loop is CASSVGGLAAGELFF. The DNA for the CDR3 is TGTGCCAGCAGCGTAGGGGGACTAGCGGCCGGGGAGCTGTTTTTT.